The 8 T cell receptor beta chains in this list originate from one sample, sequenced in a study of CD8 T cells in Susac syndrome. Random hexamers were used to reverse transcribe the RNA input (about 0.5 to 1 ug). MiXCR was run by TCRdb on the immunoSEQ multiplex PCR reads, yielding one entry per CDR3 protein. The repertoire consists of around 59,000 distinct CDR3 sequences, with roughly nine tenths occurring once and the leading ten covering 0.2%. Sequencing was done on a sample of CD8+ T cells from PBMCs. The receptors shown here come from a human donor in good health.

The genes are TRBV7-6 and TRBJ2-1, with unresolved D. The CDR3 is made up of 14 amino acids. V lost 1 base and J 7 bases, leaving 11 bases between the germline ends. The germline CDR1 and CDR2 sequences are SGHVS and FNYEAQ. The CDR3 DNA is TGTGCCAGCAGCTTAGGAAATGATGGGAATGAGCAGTTCTTC. Translated, it gives CASSLGNDGNEQFF. The variable domain in full, with the rest retrieved from reference TRBV7-6 and TRBJ2-1, is GAGVSQSPRYKVTKRGQDVALRCDPISGHVSLYWYRQALGQGPEFLTYFNYEAQQDKSGLPNDRFSAERPEGSISTLTIQRTEQRDSAMYRCASSLGNDGNEQFFGPGTRLTVL.

The chain carries TRBV4-3 and TRBJ2-2; tentative D call: TRBD2 (5 bases). The CDR3 is 16 residues long. Germline CDR1 is LGHNA and CDR2 is YSLEER. Trimming pared 1 base from V and 4 bases from J, leaving 13 bases between. The CDR3 region is CASSQVPGEGTGELFF. For the CDR3, the DNA is TGCGCCAGCAGCCAAGTGCCCGGGGAAGGCACCGGGGAGCTGTTTTTT.

This clonotype was seen a single time. This rearrangement joins TRBV5-6 to TRBJ1-2, with TRBD1 matching over 8 bases. The CDR3 contains 14 residues. The germline V gene encodes CDR1 SGHDT and CDR2 YYEEEE. The junction had 3 bases not matched to a gene; V was cut back by 3 bases and J by 2 bases. The chain's CDR3 is CASSSGGSNYGYTF. In DNA, the CDR3 is TGTGCCAGCAGCTCAGGGGGCTCAAACTATGGCTACACCTTC.

The chain is built from TRBV6-5 and TRBJ2-7; D gene ambiguous. Germline V gives CDR1 MNHEY, CDR2 SVGAGI. V lost 0 bases and J 2 bases, leaving 14 bases between the germline ends. CDR3 length equals 16 residues. The CDR3 bases are TGTGCCAGCAGTTACTCGACGGCAGCTTACCCCTACGAGCAGTACTTC. This translates into CASSYSTAAYPYEQYF.

This clonotype was picked up one time. V gene TRBV6-5 combines with J gene TRBJ1-2, with D tentatively TRBD1 (5 bases). CDR1 and CDR2 from the germline V gene are MNHEY and SVGAGI. The germline V and J ends were trimmed by 7 bases and 7 bases, with 22 bases remaining between them. The CDR3 is made up of 15 amino acids. CDR3 DNA: TGTGCCAGCACCCCTGGGCAGGGAGGTGCAACTGGCTACACCTTC. Encoded protein: CASTPGQGGATGYTF.

V gene TRBV9 combines with J gene TRBJ2-1; D is undetermined. This CDR3 has 15 amino acids. V lost 0 bases and J lost 4, with 11 bases in between. Germline-derived CDR1 and CDR2 are SGDLS and YYNGEE. In DNA, the CDR3 is TGTGCCAGCAGCGTAGTTCCATCTCCTTACAATGAGCAGTTCTTC. It codes for CASSVVPSPYNEQFF.

The chain couples TRBV12-3 or TRBV12-4 to TRBJ2-1; no clear D. V was shortened by 4 bases and J by 10 bases, with 8 bases between the two germline ends. CDR3 length: 11 amino acids. The CDR3 reads CASSSRPEQFF. The DNA for the CDR3 is TGTGCCAGCAGTTCAAGGCCCGAGCAGTTCTTC.

The V call is TRBV5-1, the J call TRBJ1-2; TRBD1 might be the D (6 bases). Germline loops: CDR1 SGHRS, CDR2 YFSETQ. The CDR3 length is 16 residues. V lost 3 bases, J lost 3 bases, and 18 bases lay in between. CDR3 loop: CASSWGGQGLDYGYTF. The DNA of the CDR3 is TGCGCCAGCAGCTGGGGGGGGCAGGGCCTGGACTATGGCTACACCTTC.